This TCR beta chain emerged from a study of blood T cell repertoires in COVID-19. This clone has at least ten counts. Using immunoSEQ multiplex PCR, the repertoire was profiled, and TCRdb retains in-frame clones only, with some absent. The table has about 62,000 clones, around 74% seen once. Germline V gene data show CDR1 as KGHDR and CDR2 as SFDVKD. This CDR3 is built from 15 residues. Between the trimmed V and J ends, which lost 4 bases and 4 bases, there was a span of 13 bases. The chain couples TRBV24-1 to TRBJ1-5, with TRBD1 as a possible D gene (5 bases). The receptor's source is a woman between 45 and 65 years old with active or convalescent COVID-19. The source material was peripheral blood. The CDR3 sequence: CATSEEGPPNQPQHF. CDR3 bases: TGTGCCACCAGTGAGGAGGGGCCCCCGAATCAGCCCCAGCATTTT.